This is a list of T cell receptor beta chains from one sample in a study of cytomegalovirus exposure and HLA in healthy donors. Assay used: immunoSEQ multiplex PCR; TCRdb lists only in-frame clones, some missing. The sample contains over 150,000 clones, approximately 80% of which appear only once. Sequenced input: PBMCs. The origin of the receptors is a male donor in good health and CMV-seropositive. Each CDR3 is given with its conserved first and last residue. A D gene is named only where the DNA matches it firmly.

v_gene,d_gene,j_gene,CDR3aa,CDR3nt
TRBV5-1,TRBD1,TRBJ1-1,CASTSGTGVFDTEAFF,TGCGCCAGCACCTCCGGGACAGGGGTATTTGACACTGAAGCTTTCTTT
TRBV9,.,TRBJ2-5,CASSVDGGAGSYQETQYF,TGTGCCAGCAGCGTAGATGGTGGGGCAGGATCGTACCAAGAGACCCAGTACTTC
TRBV5-8,TRBD1,TRBJ1-5,CASSKRQGARQPQHF,TGTGCCAGCAGCAAGAGACAGGGGGCTCGTCAGCCCCAGCATTTT
TRBV2,TRBD2,TRBJ2-7,CASSEAAGLAAEREQYF,TGTGCCAGCAGTGAAGCTGCGGGACTAGCGGCGGAACGCGAGCAGTACTTC
TRBV28,TRBD2,TRBJ2-7,CASRASGTSIAYEQYF,TGTGCCAGCAGGGCCTCGGGGACTAGCATCGCCTACGAGCAGTACTTC
TRBV4-3,TRBD1,TRBJ1-2,CASSQGTGGTGYGYTF,TGCGCCAGCAGCCAAGGTACAGGGGGCACAGGCTATGGCTACACCTTC
TRBV9,.,TRBJ2-1,CASSVLGTTRSYNEQFF,TGTGCCAGCAGCGTACTAGGGACAACTCGCTCCTACAATGAGCAGTTCTTC
TRBV7-9,TRBD2,TRBJ2-1,CASSLGGGLAGGREQFF,TGTGCCAGCAGCTTAGGGGGTGGGCTAGCGGGAGGCAGGGAGCAGTTCTTC
TRBV28,.,TRBJ1-5,CASSFGSFENRPQHF,TGTGCCAGCAGTTTTGGGAGTTTTGAAAACCGGCCCCAGCATTTT
TRBV19,TRBD1,TRBJ2-5,CASSIGTGGGSETQYF,TGTGCCAGTAGTATAGGGACAGGGGGTGGATCGGAGACCCAGTACTTC